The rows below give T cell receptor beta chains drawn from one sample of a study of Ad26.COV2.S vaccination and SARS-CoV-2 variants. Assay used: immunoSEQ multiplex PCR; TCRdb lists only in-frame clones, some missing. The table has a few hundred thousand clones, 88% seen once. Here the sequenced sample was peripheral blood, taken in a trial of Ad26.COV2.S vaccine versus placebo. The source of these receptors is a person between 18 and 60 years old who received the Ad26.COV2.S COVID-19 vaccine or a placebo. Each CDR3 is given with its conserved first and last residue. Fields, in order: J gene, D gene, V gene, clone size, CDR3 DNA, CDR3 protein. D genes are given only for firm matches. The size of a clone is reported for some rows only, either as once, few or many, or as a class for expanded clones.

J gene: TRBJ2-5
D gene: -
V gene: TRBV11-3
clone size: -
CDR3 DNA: TGTGCCAGCAGCTTCAACAGGGCTGGGACCCAGTACTTC
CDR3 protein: CASSFNRAGTQYF

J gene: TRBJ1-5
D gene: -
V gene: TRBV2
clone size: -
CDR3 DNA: TGTGCCAGCAGTGAAATTTACGAGAATCAGCCCCAGCATTTT
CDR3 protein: CASSEIYENQPQHF

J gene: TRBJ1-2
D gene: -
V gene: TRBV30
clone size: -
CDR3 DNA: TGTGCCTGGAGTGGGGGAAGCTATGGCTACACCTTC
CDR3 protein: CAWSGGSYGYTF

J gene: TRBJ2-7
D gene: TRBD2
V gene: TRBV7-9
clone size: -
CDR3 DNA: TGTGCCAGCAGCTCTAGCGGGGGATCCTACGAGCAGTACTTC
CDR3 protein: CASSSSGGSYEQYF

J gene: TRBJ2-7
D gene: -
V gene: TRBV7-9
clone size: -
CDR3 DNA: TGTGCCAGCAGCTTAGGGGATAACTACGAGCAGTACTTC
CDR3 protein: CASSLGDNYEQYF

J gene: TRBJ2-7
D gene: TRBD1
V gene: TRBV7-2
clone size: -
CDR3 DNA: TGTGCCAGCAGCTTAGGGGACAGACCCTACGAGCAGTACTTC
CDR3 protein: CASSLGDRPYEQYF

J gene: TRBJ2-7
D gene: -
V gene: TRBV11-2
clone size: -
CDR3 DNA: TGTGCCAGCAGCCCCGGAGGAGCGCGCGAGCAGTACTTC
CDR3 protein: CASSPGGAREQYF

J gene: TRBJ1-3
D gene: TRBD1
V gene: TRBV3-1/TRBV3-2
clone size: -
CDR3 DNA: TGTGCCAGCAGCCTGGCGAGGGGGCCTGGAAACACCATATATTTT
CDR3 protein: CASSLARGPGNTIYF

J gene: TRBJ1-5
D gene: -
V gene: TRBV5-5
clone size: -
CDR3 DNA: TGTGCCAGCAGCTTGGAGTGGGACCAAACATCAAGCAATCAGCCCCAGCATTTT
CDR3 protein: CASSLEWDQTSSNQPQHF

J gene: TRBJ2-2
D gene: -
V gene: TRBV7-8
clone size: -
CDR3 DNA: TGTGCCAGCAGCCGAATTGGGGCTAGCATTCACACCGGGGAGCTGTTTTTT
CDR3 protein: CASSRIGASIHTGELFF

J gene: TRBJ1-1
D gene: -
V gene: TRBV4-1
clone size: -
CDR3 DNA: TGCGCCAGCAGCTATACGACTAAGAACACTGAAGCTTTCTTT
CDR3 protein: CASSYTTKNTEAFF

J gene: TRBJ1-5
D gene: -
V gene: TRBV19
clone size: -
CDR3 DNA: TGTGCCAGTAAACAGGGAGACCACAATCAGCCCCAGCATTTT
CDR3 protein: CASKQGDHNQPQHF

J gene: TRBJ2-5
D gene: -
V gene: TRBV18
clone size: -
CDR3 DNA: TGTGCCAGCTCACCTTCTGGGGGAATTCGGGAGACCCAGTACTTC
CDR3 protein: CASSPSGGIRETQYF

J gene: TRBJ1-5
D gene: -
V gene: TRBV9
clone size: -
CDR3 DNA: TGTGCCAGCAGTTCCGGGGGCGTGAATCAGCCCCAGCATTTT
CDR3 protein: CASSSGGVNQPQHF

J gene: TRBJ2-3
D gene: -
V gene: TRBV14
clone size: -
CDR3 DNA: TGTGCCAGCAGCCAAATGCGGGGATATACGCAGTATTTT
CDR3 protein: CASSQMRGYTQYF

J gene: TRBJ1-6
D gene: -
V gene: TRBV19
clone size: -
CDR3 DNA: TGTGCCAGTAACGACAGAAATTCACCCCTCCACTTT
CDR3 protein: CASNDRNSPLHF

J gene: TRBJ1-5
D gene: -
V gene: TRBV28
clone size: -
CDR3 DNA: TGTGCCAGCAGCCAACACAGGGTTAGTGGCAATCAGCCCCAGCATTTT
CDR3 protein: CASSQHRVSGNQPQHF

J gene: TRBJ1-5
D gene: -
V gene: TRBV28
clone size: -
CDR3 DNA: TGTGCCAGTCAGACGGGGTTTCAGCCCCAGCATTTT
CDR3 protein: CASQTGFQPQHF

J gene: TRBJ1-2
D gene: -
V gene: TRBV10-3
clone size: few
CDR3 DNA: TGTGCCATCAGTGAGTCGGAGCTCTATGGCTACACCTTC
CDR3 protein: CAISESELYGYTF

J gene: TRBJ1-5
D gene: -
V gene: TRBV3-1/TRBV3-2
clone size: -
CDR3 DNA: TGTGCCAGCAGCCAAGATAGTGATCAGCCCCAGCATTTT
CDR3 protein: CASSQDSDQPQHF

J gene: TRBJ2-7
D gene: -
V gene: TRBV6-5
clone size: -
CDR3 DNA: TGTGCCAGCATGAGGGGTAGCGGAACCTACGAGCAGTACTTC
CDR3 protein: CASMRGSGTYEQYF

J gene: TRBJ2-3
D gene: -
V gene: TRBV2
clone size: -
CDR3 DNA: TGTGCCAGCAGTGACTACCATCCCGCTAGCACAGATACGCAGTATTTT
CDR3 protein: CASSDYHPASTDTQYF

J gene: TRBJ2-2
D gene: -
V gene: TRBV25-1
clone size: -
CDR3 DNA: TGTGCCAGCAGGCCGCCAAAAGGGTTCGGGGAGCTGTTTTTT
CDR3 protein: CASRPPKGFGELFF

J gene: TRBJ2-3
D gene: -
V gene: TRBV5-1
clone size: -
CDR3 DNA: TGCGCCAGCAGCTTCCCTGGAGATACGCAGTATTTT
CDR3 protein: CASSFPGDTQYF